The rows below give T cell receptor beta chains drawn from one sample of a study of blood T cell repertoires in COVID-19. Assay: immunoSEQ multiplex PCR; the TCRdb copy retains only in-frame clones and omits some. The sample yields tens of thousands of clones, about 81% seen once. Sequenced material: peripheral blood. The receptor source for this set is a man in his fifties or sixties with active COVID-19. Each CDR3 is given with its conserved first and last residue. Each record gives: CDR3 DNA, CDR3 protein, D gene, clone size, V gene, J gene. The D gene is left open where the match is weak. Rows may omit the clone size; those that give it use once, few, many or a size class.

CDR3 DNA: TGTGCCAGCAGCTCCCCGGATTTGCTACAGCTACACAATGAGCAGTTCTTC; CDR3 protein: CASSSPDLLQLHNEQFF; D gene: -; clone size: -; V gene: TRBV7-9; J gene: TRBJ2-1
CDR3 DNA: TGTGCCACCAGCACCGGACAGGGGAACACTGAAGCTTTCTTT; CDR3 protein: CATSTGQGNTEAFF; D gene: TRBD1; clone size: once; V gene: TRBV15; J gene: TRBJ1-1
CDR3 DNA: TGTGCCAGTAGTATAGGGACAGCAAATCAGCCCCAGCATTTT; CDR3 protein: CASSIGTANQPQHF; D gene: -; clone size: -; V gene: TRBV19; J gene: TRBJ1-5
CDR3 DNA: TGTGCCAGCAGCCCCCGGGTCTTATCACCCCTCCACTTT; CDR3 protein: CASSPRVLSPLHF; D gene: -; clone size: -; V gene: TRBV9; J gene: TRBJ1-6
CDR3 DNA: TGTGCCAGCAGCTTCAGACTAGCGGGCTACGAGCAGTACTTC; CDR3 protein: CASSFRLAGYEQYF; D gene: TRBD2; clone size: few; V gene: TRBV7-2; J gene: TRBJ2-7
CDR3 DNA: TGTGCCAGCAGTTACGACAATCTGATTCAGCCCCAGCATTTT; CDR3 protein: CASSYDNLIQPQHF; D gene: -; clone size: -; V gene: TRBV6-2/TRBV6-3; J gene: TRBJ1-5
CDR3 DNA: TGTGCCAGCAGCCGCCAGAATCGAATTGAAAAACTGTTTTTT; CDR3 protein: CASSRQNRIEKLFF; D gene: -; clone size: -; V gene: TRBV6-5; J gene: TRBJ1-4
CDR3 DNA: TGCGCCAGCAAGAGAGGTAGCACAGATACGCAGTATTTT; CDR3 protein: CASKRGSTDTQYF; D gene: -; clone size: -; V gene: TRBV5-1; J gene: TRBJ2-3
CDR3 DNA: TGTGCCAGCAGTTATTCAGGGTTCCAGCCCCAGCATTTT; CDR3 protein: CASSYSGFQPQHF; D gene: -; clone size: -; V gene: TRBV6-2/TRBV6-3; J gene: TRBJ1-5
CDR3 DNA: TGTGCCAGCAGTTATGGGACAGGGAATCAGCCCCAGCATTTT; CDR3 protein: CASSYGTGNQPQHF; D gene: TRBD1; clone size: -; V gene: TRBV27; J gene: TRBJ1-5
CDR3 DNA: TGTGCCAGCAGCCAAGAGTTAAGGAGGTCCTATGGCTACACCTTC; CDR3 protein: CASSQELRRSYGYTF; D gene: -; clone size: few; V gene: TRBV3-1/TRBV3-2; J gene: TRBJ1-2
CDR3 DNA: TGTGCCAGCAGCCTGGGACACCCCTTCTATGGCTACACCTTC; CDR3 protein: CASSLGHPFYGYTF; D gene: -; clone size: once; V gene: TRBV5-6; J gene: TRBJ1-2
CDR3 DNA: TGTGCCAGCAGTTTTGGTCCAAATCGGGCAGATACGCAGTATTTT; CDR3 protein: CASSFGPNRADTQYF; D gene: -; clone size: -; V gene: TRBV27; J gene: TRBJ2-3
CDR3 DNA: TGTGCCAGCAGTTTAACGATCGGGGGGGGAGACACTGAAGCTTTCTTT; CDR3 protein: CASSLTIGGGDTEAFF; D gene: -; clone size: once; V gene: TRBV28; J gene: TRBJ1-1
CDR3 DNA: TGTGCCAGCAGCGGTAACCGGGACAGGGACTTCTATGGCTACACCTTC; CDR3 protein: CASSGNRDRDFYGYTF; D gene: TRBD1; clone size: once; V gene: TRBV9; J gene: TRBJ1-2
CDR3 DNA: TGTGCCAGCTCACCGGACAGCTACGAGCAGTACTTC; CDR3 protein: CASSPDSYEQYF; D gene: -; clone size: -; V gene: TRBV18; J gene: TRBJ2-7
CDR3 DNA: TGTGGGAGCGGTGCTATACAGGGGGGTTATGAAAAACTGTTTTTT; CDR3 protein: CGSGAIQGGYEKLFF; D gene: TRBD1; clone size: -; V gene: TRBV28; J gene: TRBJ1-4
CDR3 DNA: TGTGCCAGCTCACCACAGGAGCGGGGGGCCTACGAGCAGTACTTC; CDR3 protein: CASSPQERGAYEQYF; D gene: TRBD2; clone size: -; V gene: TRBV18; J gene: TRBJ2-7
CDR3 DNA: TGTGCCAGCAGCTTTTCGGTAGACACTGAAGCTTTCTTT; CDR3 protein: CASSFSVDTEAFF; D gene: -; clone size: -; V gene: TRBV11-3; J gene: TRBJ1-1
CDR3 DNA: TGTGCCAGCAGCTTTGCGCCAACAGGGGAACGCTCTGGGGCCAACGTCCTGACTTTC; CDR3 protein: CASSFAPTGERSGANVLTF; D gene: -; clone size: -; V gene: TRBV12-1; J gene: TRBJ2-6
CDR3 DNA: TGTGCCAGTAGTGGACAGTTTAATGAAAAACTGTTTTTT; CDR3 protein: CASSGQFNEKLFF; D gene: -; clone size: -; V gene: TRBV19; J gene: TRBJ1-4
CDR3 DNA: TGTGCCAGCAGCTTGGGGGGGCGCAGCTACGAGCAGTACTTC; CDR3 protein: CASSLGGRSYEQYF; D gene: -; clone size: once; V gene: TRBV5-4; J gene: TRBJ2-7
CDR3 DNA: TGTGCCAGCAGCTTAGAAGGGGGCAACTACGAGCAGTACTTC; CDR3 protein: CASSLEGGNYEQYF; D gene: TRBD1; clone size: -; V gene: TRBV7-6; J gene: TRBJ2-7
CDR3 DNA: TGTGCCAGCAGTTTAGCGACAGGGACCGAGCAGTACTTC; CDR3 protein: CASSLATGTEQYF; D gene: TRBD1; clone size: -; V gene: TRBV27; J gene: TRBJ2-7
CDR3 DNA: TGTGCCAGCAGTTCTCTTCTACAGGGCGGTGGCAAAAACATTCAGTACTTC; CDR3 protein: CASSSLLQGGGKNIQYF; D gene: -; clone size: -; V gene: TRBV27; J gene: TRBJ2-4
CDR3 DNA: TGTGCCAGCAGTTACGGGACAGGGACTTCACCCCTCCACTTT; CDR3 protein: CASSYGTGTSPLHF; D gene: TRBD1; clone size: -; V gene: TRBV6-2/TRBV6-3; J gene: TRBJ1-6
CDR3 DNA: TGTGCCAGCAGCCCCGGGACAGCCAGCGGCGATACGCAGTATTTT; CDR3 protein: CASSPGTASGDTQYF; D gene: TRBD1; clone size: -; V gene: TRBV6-2/TRBV6-3; J gene: TRBJ2-3
CDR3 DNA: TGTGCCAGCAGCGTAGGGGCAAGCGGGGGACCTCCGGCCGGGGAGCTGTTTTTT; CDR3 protein: CASSVGASGGPPAGELFF; D gene: TRBD2; clone size: -; V gene: TRBV9; J gene: TRBJ2-2